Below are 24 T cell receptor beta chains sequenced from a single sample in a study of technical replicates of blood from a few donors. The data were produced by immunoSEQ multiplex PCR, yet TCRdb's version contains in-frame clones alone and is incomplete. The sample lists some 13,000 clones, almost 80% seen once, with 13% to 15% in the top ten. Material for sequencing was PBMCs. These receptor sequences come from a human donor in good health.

For the CDR3, the DNA is TGCGCCAGCACCCGACAAGACCAAGAGACCCAGTACTTC. It is translated as CASTRQDQETQYF. The chain employs TRBV5-1 and TRBJ2-5, with D unclear. Germline CDR1 is SGHRS and CDR2 is YFSETQ. Trimming removed 6 bases at V and 0 bases at J, with 9 bases between. CDR3 length equals 13 residues.

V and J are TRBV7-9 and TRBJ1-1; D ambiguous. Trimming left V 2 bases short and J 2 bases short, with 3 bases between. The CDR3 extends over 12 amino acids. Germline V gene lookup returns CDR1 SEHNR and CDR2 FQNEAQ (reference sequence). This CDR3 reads CASSLLNTEAFF. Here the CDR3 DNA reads TGTGCCAGCAGCTTATTAAACACTGAAGCTTTCTTT.

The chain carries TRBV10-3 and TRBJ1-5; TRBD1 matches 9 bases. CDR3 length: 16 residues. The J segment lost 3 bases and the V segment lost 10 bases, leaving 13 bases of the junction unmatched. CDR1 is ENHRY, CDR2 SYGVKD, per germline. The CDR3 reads CATGGQGGINNQPQHF. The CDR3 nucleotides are TGTGCCACCGGGGGACAGGGAGGGATTAACAATCAGCCCCAGCATTTT.

Written as DNA, the CDR3 is TGCGCCAGCAGCTTGGTGGCTAGCGGGTACTCCTACAATGAGCAGTTCTTC. This translates into CASSLVASGYSYNEQFF. The chain uses TRBV5-1 and TRBJ2-1; 8 bases map to TRBD2. The V and J ends lost 0 bases and 0 bases, in that order; junction bases with no gene match: 5. Germline-derived CDR1 and CDR2 are SGHRS and YFSETQ. This CDR3 has 17 residues. Full variable domain (missing parts from reference TRBV5-1 and TRBJ2-1): KAGVTQTPRYLIKTRGQQVTLSCSPISGHRSVSWYQQTPGQGLQFLFEYFSETQRNKGNFPGRFSGRQFSNSRSEMNVSTLELGDSALYLCASSLVASGYSYNEQFFGPGTRLTVL.

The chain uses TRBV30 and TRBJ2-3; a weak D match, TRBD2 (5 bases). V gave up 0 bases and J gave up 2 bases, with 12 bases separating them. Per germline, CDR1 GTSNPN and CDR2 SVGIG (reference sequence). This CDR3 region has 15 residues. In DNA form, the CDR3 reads TGTGCCTGGAGTGTGGCTAGCTATGCCACAGATACGCAGTATTTT. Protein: CAWSVASYATDTQYF.

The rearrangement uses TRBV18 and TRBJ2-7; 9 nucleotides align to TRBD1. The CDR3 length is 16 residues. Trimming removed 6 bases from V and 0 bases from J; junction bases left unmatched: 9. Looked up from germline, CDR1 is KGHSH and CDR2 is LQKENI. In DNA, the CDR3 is TGTGCCAGCTCCCCCACGGGGGACAGGGCCTCCTACGAGCAGTACTTC. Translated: CASSPTGDRASYEQYF. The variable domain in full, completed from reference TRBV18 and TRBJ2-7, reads NAGVMQNPRHLVRRRGQEARLRCSPMKGHSHVYWYRQLPEEGLKFMVYLQKENIIDESGMPKERFSAEFPKEGPSILRIQQVVRGDSAAYFCASSPTGDRASYEQYFGPGTRLTVT.

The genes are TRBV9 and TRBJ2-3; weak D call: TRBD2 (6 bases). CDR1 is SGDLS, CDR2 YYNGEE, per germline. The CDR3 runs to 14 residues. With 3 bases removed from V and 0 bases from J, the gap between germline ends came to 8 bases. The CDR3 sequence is CASSGSGSTDTQYF. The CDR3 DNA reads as TGTGCCAGCAGCGGAAGCGGGAGCACAGATACGCAGTATTTT.

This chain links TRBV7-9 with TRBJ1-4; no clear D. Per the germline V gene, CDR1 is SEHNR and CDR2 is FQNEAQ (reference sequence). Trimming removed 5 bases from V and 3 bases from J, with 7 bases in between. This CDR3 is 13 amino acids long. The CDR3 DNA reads TGTGCCAGCAGCCCTACAGCTAATGAAAAACTGTTTTTT. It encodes CASSPTANEKLFF.

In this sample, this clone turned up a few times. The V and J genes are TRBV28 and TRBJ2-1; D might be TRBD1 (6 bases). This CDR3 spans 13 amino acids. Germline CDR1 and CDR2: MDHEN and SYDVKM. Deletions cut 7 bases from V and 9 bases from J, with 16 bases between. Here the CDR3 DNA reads TGTGCCAGCATCCAAACAGGGACGGGTGAGCAGTTCTTC. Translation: CASIQTGTGEQFF.

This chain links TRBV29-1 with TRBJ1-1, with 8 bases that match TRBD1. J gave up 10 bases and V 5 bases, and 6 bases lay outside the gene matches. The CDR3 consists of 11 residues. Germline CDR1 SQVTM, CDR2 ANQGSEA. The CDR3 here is CSVYGQGRAFF. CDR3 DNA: TGCAGCGTTTATGGACAGGGCCGAGCTTTCTTT.

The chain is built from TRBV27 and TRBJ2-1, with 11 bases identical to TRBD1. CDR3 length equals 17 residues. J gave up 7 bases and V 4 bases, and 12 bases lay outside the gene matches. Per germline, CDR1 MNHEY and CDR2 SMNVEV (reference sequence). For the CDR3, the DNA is TGTGCCAGCAGTTACATGTCGGGACAGGGGGATCGTAATGAGCAGTTCTTC. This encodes CASSYMSGQGDRNEQFF.

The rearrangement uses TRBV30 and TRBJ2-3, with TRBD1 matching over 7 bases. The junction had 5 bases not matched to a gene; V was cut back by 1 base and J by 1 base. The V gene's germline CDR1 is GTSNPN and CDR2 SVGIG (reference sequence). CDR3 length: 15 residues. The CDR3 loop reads CAWSAPGTGTDTQYF. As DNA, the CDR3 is TGTGCCTGGAGTGCCCCCGGGACAGGCACAGATACGCAGTATTTT. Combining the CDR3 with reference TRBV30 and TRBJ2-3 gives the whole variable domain SQTIHQWPATLVQPVGSPLSLECTVEGTSNPNLYWYRQAAGRGLQLLFYSVGIGQISSEVPQNLSASRPQDRQFILSSKKLLLSDSGFYLCAWSAPGTGTDTQYFGPGTRLTVL.

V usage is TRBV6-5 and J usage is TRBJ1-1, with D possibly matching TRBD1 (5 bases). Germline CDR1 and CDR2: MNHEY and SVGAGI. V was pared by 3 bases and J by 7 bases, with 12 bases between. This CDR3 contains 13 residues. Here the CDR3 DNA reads TGTGCCAGCAGTTATTCGGACACAGGTGAAGCTTTCTTT. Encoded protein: CASSYSDTGEAFF.

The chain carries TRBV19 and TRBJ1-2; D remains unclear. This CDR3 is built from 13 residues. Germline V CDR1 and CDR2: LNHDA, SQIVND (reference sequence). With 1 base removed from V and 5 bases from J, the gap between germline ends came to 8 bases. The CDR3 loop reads CASSIVAEYGYTF. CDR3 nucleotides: TGTGCCAGTAGTATAGTAGCGGAATATGGCTACACCTTC.

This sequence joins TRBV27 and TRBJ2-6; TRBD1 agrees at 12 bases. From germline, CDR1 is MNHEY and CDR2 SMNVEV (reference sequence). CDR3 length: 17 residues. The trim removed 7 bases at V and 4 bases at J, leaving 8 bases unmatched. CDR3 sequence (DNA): TGTGCCAGCACGGCGGGACAGGGGGCGCCCGGGGCCAACGTCCTGACTTTC. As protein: CASTAGQGAPGANVLTF.

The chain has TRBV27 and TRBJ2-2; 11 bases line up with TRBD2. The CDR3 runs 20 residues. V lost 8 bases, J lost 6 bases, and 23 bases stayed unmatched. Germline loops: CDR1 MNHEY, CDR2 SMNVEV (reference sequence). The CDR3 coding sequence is TGTGCCAGCGCCGAGTTCCCCGTAGCGGGAGGGCGAGGTGCATCCGGGGAGCTGTTTTTT. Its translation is CASAEFPVAGGRGASGELFF.

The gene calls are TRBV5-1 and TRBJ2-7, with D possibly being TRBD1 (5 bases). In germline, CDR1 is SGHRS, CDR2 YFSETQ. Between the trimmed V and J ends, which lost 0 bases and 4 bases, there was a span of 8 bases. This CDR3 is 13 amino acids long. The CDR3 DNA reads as TGCGCCAGCAGCTTGGGGGGCAATTACGAGCAGTACTTC. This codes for CASSLGGNYEQYF.

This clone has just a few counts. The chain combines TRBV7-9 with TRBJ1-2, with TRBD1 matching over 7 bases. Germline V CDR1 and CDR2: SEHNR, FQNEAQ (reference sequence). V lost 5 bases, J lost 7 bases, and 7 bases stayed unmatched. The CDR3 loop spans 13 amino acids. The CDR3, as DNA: TGTGCCAGCAGCGCTACAGGGGAGGCTGGCTACACCTTC. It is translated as CASSATGEAGYTF. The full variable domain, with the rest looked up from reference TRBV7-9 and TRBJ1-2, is DTGVSQNPRHKITKRGQNVTFRCDPISEHNRLYWYRQTLGQGPEFLTYFQNEAQLEKSRLLSDRFSAERPKGSFSTLEIQRTEQGDSAMYLCASSATGEAGYTFGSGTRLTVV.

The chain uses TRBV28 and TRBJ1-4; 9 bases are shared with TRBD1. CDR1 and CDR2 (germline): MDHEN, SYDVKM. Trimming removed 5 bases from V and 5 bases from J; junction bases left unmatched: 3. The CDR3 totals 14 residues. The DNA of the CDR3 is TGTGCCAGCAGTCCAGGGACAGGGAATGAAAAACTGTTTTTT. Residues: CASSPGTGNEKLFF.

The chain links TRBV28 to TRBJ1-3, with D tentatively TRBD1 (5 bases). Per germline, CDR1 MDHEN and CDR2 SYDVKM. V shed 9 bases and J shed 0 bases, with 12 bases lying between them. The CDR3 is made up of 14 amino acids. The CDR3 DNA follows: TGTGCCAGTGGGGGGGGGAGCTCTGGAAACACCATATATTTT. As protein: CASGGGSSGNTIYF.

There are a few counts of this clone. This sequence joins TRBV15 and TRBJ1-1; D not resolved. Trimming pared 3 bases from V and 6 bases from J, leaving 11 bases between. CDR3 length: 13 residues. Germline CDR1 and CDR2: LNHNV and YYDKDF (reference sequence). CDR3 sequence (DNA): TGTGCCACCAGCAGCTCCGTCGCGGCTGAAGCTTTCTTT. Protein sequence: CATSSSVAAEAFF.

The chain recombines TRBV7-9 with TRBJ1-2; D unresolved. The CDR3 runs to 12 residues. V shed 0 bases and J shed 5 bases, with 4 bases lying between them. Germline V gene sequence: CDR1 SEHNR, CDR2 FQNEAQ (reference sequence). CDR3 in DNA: TGTGCCAGCAGCTTAGCCGTGTATGGCTACACCTTC. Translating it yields CASSLAVYGYTF.

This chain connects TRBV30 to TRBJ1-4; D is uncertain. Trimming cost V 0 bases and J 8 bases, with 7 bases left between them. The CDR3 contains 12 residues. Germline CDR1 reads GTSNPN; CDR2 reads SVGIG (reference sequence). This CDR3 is CAWSVLREKLFF. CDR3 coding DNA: TGTGCCTGGAGTGTACTACGGGAAAAACTGTTTTTT.

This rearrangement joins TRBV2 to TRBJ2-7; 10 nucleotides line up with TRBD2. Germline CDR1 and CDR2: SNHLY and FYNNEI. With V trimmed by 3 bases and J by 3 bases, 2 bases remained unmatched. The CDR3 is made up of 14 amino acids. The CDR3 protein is CASSELAGDYEQYF. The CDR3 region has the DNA TGTGCCAGCAGTGAGCTAGCGGGGGACTACGAGCAGTACTTC.